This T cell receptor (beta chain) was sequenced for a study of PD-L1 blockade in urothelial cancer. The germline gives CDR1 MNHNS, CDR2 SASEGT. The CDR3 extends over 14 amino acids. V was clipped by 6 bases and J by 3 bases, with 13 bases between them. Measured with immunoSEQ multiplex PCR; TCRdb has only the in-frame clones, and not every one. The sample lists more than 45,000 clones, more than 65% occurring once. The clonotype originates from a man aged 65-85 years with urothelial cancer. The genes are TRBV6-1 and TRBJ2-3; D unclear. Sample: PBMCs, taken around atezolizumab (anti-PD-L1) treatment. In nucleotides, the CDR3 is TGTGCCAGCAGCCCGTCCCTCGGGACAGATACGCAGTATTTT. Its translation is CASSPSLGTDTQYF.